This T cell receptor (beta chain) was captured in a study of blood T cell repertoires in COVID-19. With 10 bases removed from V and 6 bases from J, the gap between germline ends came to 15 bases. This CDR3 comprises 12 residues. CDR1 is KGHDR, CDR2 SFDVKD, per germline. Method: immunoSEQ multiplex PCR; TCRdb's copy keeps in-frame clones and lacks some. The table lists about 73,000 clones, approximately 83% of them singletons, with roughly 5.7% in the top ten. The V gene is TRBV24-1, the J gene TRBJ2-7, with D perhaps TRBD1 (5 bases). The TCR comes from a woman aged 60-70 years with acute or convalescent COVID-19. The sequencing sample was made of peripheral blood. The CDR3 nucleotides are TGTGCCACGTCGGCAGGGTCAGGCGAGCAGTACTTC. It is translated as CATSAGSGEQYF.